These 26 T cell receptor beta chains share one sample of origin, sequenced in a study of cytotoxic CD8 clonotypes in ibrutinib-treated CLL (dated by TCRdb to the early 2020s). Library construction relied on the immunoSEQ multiplex PCR assay. In its TCRdb copy, this immuneACCESS table keeps in-frame sequences only and misses some clones. Where compared with another copy, unresolved V genes explain less than half of these, and the others have no known cause. This sample comprises roughly 160,000 clones, approximately 77% of them detected only once. The ten largest clones add up to roughly 2% of the sample. The time point label here, explained by the study, means: approximately eleven months on ibrutinib. Sequenced material: PBMCs, taken after 12 months of ibrutinib treatment. Receptors were obtained from a human donor with chronic lymphocytic leukemia.

This clone showed up just once. V and J are TRBV28 and TRBJ2-7; TRBD1 aligns across 10 bases. The CDR3 runs to 15 residues. The J segment lost 2 bases and the V segment lost 4 bases, leaving 5 bases of the junction unmatched. Germline V gene data show CDR1 as MDHEN and CDR2 as SYDVKM. The CDR3 spells CASSSRTGGTYEQYF. CDR3 sequence (DNA): TGTGCCAGCAGTTCGCGGACAGGGGGTACCTACGAGCAGTACTTC.

This chain uses TRBV27 with TRBJ2-6, with 9 positions matching TRBD1. V shed 7 bases and J 16 bases; nucleotides not matched to a gene: 17. Germline V gives CDR1 MNHEY, CDR2 SMNVEV (reference sequence). The CDR3 consists of 15 residues. The CDR3 here is CASTAGTGPTGILTF. DNA for the CDR3: TGTGCCAGCACCGCCGGGACAGGGCCGACAGGAATACTGACTTTC.

V and J are TRBV6-6 and TRBJ1-4; D possibly corresponds to TRBD1 (5 bases). V gave up 6 bases and J gave up 8 bases, with 22 bases separating them. The CDR3 is 16 residues long. Germline V gene lookup returns CDR1 MNHNY and CDR2 SVGAGI (reference sequence). CDR3 nucleotide sequence: TGTGCCAGCAGCTCCGGCGGGGGTGGAAGAGGAGAAAAACTGTTTTTT. Its translation is CASSSGGGGRGEKLFF.

This clone was picked up a small number of times. CDR3 amino acids: CASSPGFGNQPQHF. The CDR3 DNA follows: TGTGCCAGCTCGCCGGGATTCGGCAATCAGCCCCAGCATTTT. V and J are TRBV18 and TRBJ1-5; D ambiguous. The CDR3 spans 14 residues. V shed 6 bases and J shed 2 bases, with 11 bases lying between them. Germline V lookup: CDR1 KGHSH, CDR2 LQKENI. Drawing the rest from reference TRBV18 and TRBJ1-5, the complete variable domain is NAGVMQNPRHLVRRRGQEARLRCSPMKGHSHVYWYRQLPEEGLKFMVYLQKENIIDESGMPKERFSAEFPKEGPSILRIQQVVRGDSAAYFCASSPGFGNQPQHFGDGTRLSIL.

This chain joins TRBV5-1 and TRBJ1-3, with D maybe TRBD1 (6 bases). Trimming cost V 3 bases and J 0 bases, with 7 bases left between them. Germline lookup yields CDR1 SGHRS and CDR2 YFSETQ. This CDR3 comprises 14 residues. The CDR3 sequence: CASSWDISGNTIYF. CDR3 DNA sequence: TGCGCCAGCAGCTGGGACATCTCTGGAAACACCATATATTTT.

The J gene is TRBJ1-6, the V gene TRBV2; D is perhaps TRBD1 (5 bases). Trimming pared 6 bases from V and 5 bases from J, leaving 20 bases between. The CDR3 has 17 amino acids. The germline V gene has CDR1 SNHLY and CDR2 FYNNEI. For the CDR3, the DNA is TGTGCCAGCAGGCGGATTGGGACTGGGGCAAATAATTCACCCCTCCACTTT. Translation gives CASRRIGTGANNSPLHF.

With regard to this clone: Other DNA sequences within the sample encode an identical CDR3. The chain uses TRBV30 and TRBJ1-2; 8 nucleotides match TRBD1. J lost 4 bases, V lost 5 bases, and 6 bases had no gene match. The CDR3 is 13 amino acids. CDR1 and CDR2 (germline): GTSNPN, SVGIG (reference sequence). CDR3 nucleotides: TGTGCCTGGGGCCGGGACAGGCCCTATGGCTACACCTTC. Residues: CAWGRDRPYGYTF.

The chain links TRBV7-9 to TRBJ2-3, with D possibly TRBD2 on 6 matching bases. Deletions cut 3 bases from V and 6 bases from J, with 16 bases between. Germline V gives CDR1 SEHNR, CDR2 FQNEAQ (reference sequence). This CDR3 has 15 amino acids. This CDR3 is CASSFRTIRGDTQYF. The DNA for the CDR3 is TGTGCCAGCAGCTTTCGGACAATCCGGGGGGATACGCAGTATTTT. Together with reference TRBV7-9 and TRBJ2-3, the CDR3 gives the full variable domain: DTGVSQNPRHKITKRGQNVTFRCDPISEHNRLYWYRQTLGQGPEFLTYFQNEAQLEKSRLLSDRFSAERPKGSFSTLEIQRTEQGDSAMYLCASSFRTIRGDTQYFGPGTRLTVL.

The V and J genes are TRBV11-2 and TRBJ2-1; 9 bases line up with TRBD2. The CDR3 is 13 amino acids. CDR1 and CDR2 (germline): SGHAT, FQNNGV. With V trimmed by 3 bases and J by 9 bases, 3 bases remained unmatched. The CDR3: CASSFGLASEQFF. The CDR3 region has the DNA TGTGCCAGCAGCTTCGGACTAGCGTCTGAGCAGTTCTTC.

The chain uses TRBV4-2 and TRBJ2-7; weak D call: TRBD1 (6 bases). Trimming removed 3 bases from V and 7 bases from J, with 19 bases in between. The CDR3 loop spans 15 amino acids. Germline lookup yields CDR1 LGHNA and CDR2 YNFKEQ. The CDR3 bases are TGTGCCAGCAGCCAGAGCCCGGGACACGATCAGGAGCAGTACTTC. Translated: CASSQSPGHDQEQYF.

The V call is TRBV7-8, the J call TRBJ2-7; no firm D call. V shed 2 bases and J shed 0 bases, with 8 bases lying between them. This CDR3 is built from 14 residues. Germline loops: CDR1 SGHVS, CDR2 FQNEAQ. In DNA form, the CDR3 reads TGTGCCAGCAGCTTAAGGGCTCGCTCCTACGAGCAGTACTTC. The encoded protein is CASSLRARSYEQYF. Supplemented by reference TRBV7-8 and TRBJ2-7, the full variable domain reads GAGVSQSPRYKVAKRGQDVALRCDPISGHVSLFWYQQALGQGPEFLTYFQNEAQLDKSGLPSDRFFAERPEGSVSTLKIQRTQQEDSAVYLCASSLRARSYEQYFGPGTRLTVT.

The chain recombines TRBV28 with TRBJ1-2; maybe TRBD1 (6 bases). V shed 1 base and J shed 8 bases, with 11 bases lying between them. The germline V gene has CDR1 MDHEN and CDR2 SYDVKM. The CDR3 extends over 13 amino acids. CDR3 coding DNA: TGTGCCAGCAGTTTATCAGGGGAAGGGGGCTACACCTTC. This gives the protein CASSLSGEGGYTF.

This chain connects TRBV12-2 to TRBJ2-7; no check of the table's D call, TRBD1, against the DNA was made. TRBV12-2 is reported as a pseudogene. CDR3 size: 16 residues. The CDR3 nucleotides are TGTGCAAGTCGCCCTGGGACAGGGAAATTTGCCCACGAGCAGTACTTC. This translates into CASRPGTGKFAHEQYF.

The rearrangement links TRBV9 to TRBJ2-3; no clear D. Between the trimmed V and J ends, which lost 0 bases and 2 bases, there was a span of 7 bases. Germline CDR1 SGDLS, CDR2 YYNGEE. The CDR3 loop spans 14 amino acids. The CDR3 nucleotides are TGTGCCAGCAGCGTAGTGGGGTACACAGATACGCAGTATTTT. Amino acid sequence: CASSVVGYTDTQYF.

The rearrangement links TRBV15 to TRBJ1-5; 9 bases fit TRBD1. The germline gives CDR1 LNHNV, CDR2 YYDKDF (reference sequence). V lost 9 bases, J lost 7 bases, and 13 bases stayed unmatched. The length of the CDR3 is 15 residues. The CDR3 nucleotides are TGTGCCACGAGCCGGGACAGGGCCCTACGCCAGCCCCAGCATTTT. Protein product: CATSRDRALRQPQHF.

The V gene is TRBV5-8, the J gene TRBJ2-5; the match to TRBD1 covers 7 bases. V trimming: 2 bases; J trimming: 2 bases; junction bases outside the gene matches: 3. The CDR3 length is 14 residues. Germline loops: CDR1 SGHTS, CDR2 YDEGEE. This chain's CDR3 is CASSFQGVQETQYF. The CDR3 DNA sequence: TGTGCCAGCAGCTTCCAGGGGGTGCAAGAGACCCAGTACTTC.

The table lists this clone with a count of one. CDR3 in DNA: TGTGCCAGCTCACCCAAGACAGGGCTTACAGGTACTGAAGCTTTCTTT. This sequence encodes CASSPKTGLTGTEAFF. The chain carries TRBV18 and TRBJ1-1; 7 bases align to TRBD1. Losses at the gene ends were 3 bases for V and 5 bases for J; bases not matched to a gene: 12. The germline V gene has CDR1 KGHSH and CDR2 LQKENI. This CDR3 region has 16 residues.

By sample fraction, this clone is medium-sized. The chain recombines TRBV28 with TRBJ1-5; D gene unclear. The CDR3 sequence is 13 residues long. V lost 2 bases and J 7 bases, leaving 9 bases between the germline ends. Per germline, CDR1 MDHEN and CDR2 SYDVKM. Written as DNA, the CDR3 is TGTGCCAGCAGTTTAAGGGTTGGGCAGCCCCAGCATTTT. Translated, it gives CASSLRVGQPQHF. The full variable domain, rest sourced from reference TRBV28 and TRBJ1-5, is DVKVTQSSRYLVKRTGEKVFLECVQDMDHENMFWYRQDPGLGLRLIYFSYDVKMKEKGDIPEGYSVSREKKERFSLILESASTNQTSMYLCASSLRVGQPQHFGDGTRLSIL.

This chain joins TRBV5-4 and TRBJ2-7; D not certain. The V end was cut by 4 bases, the J end by 1 base, with 6 bases between. Looked up from germline, CDR1 is SGHNT and CDR2 is YYREEE (reference sequence). The CDR3 is 12 amino acids. For the CDR3, the DNA is TGTGCCAGCAGCACAGATTCCTACGAGCAGTACTTC. It codes for CASSTDSYEQYF.

This chain links TRBV19 with TRBJ2-6, with TRBD1 matching 7 bases. CDR1 LNHDA and CDR2 SQIVND come from the germline V gene (reference sequence). The CDR3 covers 15 residues. V shed 8 bases and J 0 bases; nucleotides not matched to a gene: 4. CDR3 nucleotides: TGTGCCAGTGGGGACAGACTCTCTGGGGCCAACGTCCTGACTTTC. This encodes CASGDRLSGANVLTF.

The chain uses TRBV7-7 and TRBJ1-5; no definite D call. Germline lookup yields CDR1 SSHAT and CDR2 FNYEAQ (reference sequence). The V gene lost 3 bases and the J gene lost 2 bases, with 17 bases spanning the gap. The CDR3 totals 17 residues. The CDR3 loop is CASSFPLERQGNQPQHF. As DNA, the CDR3 is TGTGCCAGCAGCTTCCCTTTAGAAAGGCAGGGCAATCAGCCCCAGCATTTT.

The genes are TRBV5-6 and TRBJ1-2, with 10 bases lining up with TRBD1. This CDR3 is built from 15 residues. The germline CDR1 and CDR2 sequences are SGHDT and YYEEEE. Unmatched junction bases numbered 5, after V lost 4 bases and J lost 2 bases. CDR3 in amino acids: CASSGGQGTNYGYTF. The CDR3 DNA reads TGTGCCAGCAGCGGGGGACAGGGGACCAACTATGGCTACACCTTC. Variable domain in full (rest from reference TRBV5-6 and TRBJ1-2): DAGVTQSPTHLIKTRGQQVTLRCSPKSGHDTVSWYQQALGQGPQFIFQYYEEEERQRGNFPDRFSGHQFPNYSSELNVNALLLGDSALYLCASSGGQGTNYGYTFGSGTRLTVV.

V gene TRBV14 combines with J gene TRBJ1-1; D unresolved. Germline values: CDR1 SGHDN, CDR2 FVKESK. The CDR3 length is 11 residues. Deletions cut 1 base from V and 6 bases from J, with 3 bases between. CDR3 residues: CASSQAAEAFF. The CDR3 nucleotides are TGTGCCAGCAGCCAAGCTGCTGAAGCTTTCTTT.

The chain is built from TRBV7-2 and TRBJ2-3; D is ambiguous. This CDR3 has 12 amino acids. Germline CDR1 SGHTA, CDR2 FQGNSA. V lost 4 bases, J lost 4 bases, and 6 bases lay in between. CDR3 coding DNA: TGTGCCAGCAGCTCCCCCCCAGATACGCAGTATTTT. Amino acid sequence: CASSSPPDTQYF.

CDR3 sequence (DNA): TGTGCCAGCAGTTATCAGGGGTCCTACGAGCAGTACTTC. This translates into CASSYQGSYEQYF. V usage is TRBV6-5 and J usage is TRBJ2-7; D is possibly TRBD1 (6 bases). Germline V CDR1 and CDR2: MNHEY, SVGAGI. The CDR3 has 13 residues. Trimming cost V 3 bases and J 1 base, with 7 bases left between them.

About this clone: The sample has other DNA sequences that encode this CDR3 too. The rearrangement uses TRBV5-1 and TRBJ1-2, with a weak D call TRBD1 (5 bases). In germline, CDR1 is SGHRS, CDR2 YFSETQ. The V and J ends lost 4 bases and 2 bases respectively, with 12 bases between them. This CDR3 has 14 amino acids. CDR3 in amino acids: CASSPTGGNYGYTF. CDR3 DNA sequence: TGCGCCAGCAGCCCGACCGGGGGGAACTATGGCTACACCTTC.